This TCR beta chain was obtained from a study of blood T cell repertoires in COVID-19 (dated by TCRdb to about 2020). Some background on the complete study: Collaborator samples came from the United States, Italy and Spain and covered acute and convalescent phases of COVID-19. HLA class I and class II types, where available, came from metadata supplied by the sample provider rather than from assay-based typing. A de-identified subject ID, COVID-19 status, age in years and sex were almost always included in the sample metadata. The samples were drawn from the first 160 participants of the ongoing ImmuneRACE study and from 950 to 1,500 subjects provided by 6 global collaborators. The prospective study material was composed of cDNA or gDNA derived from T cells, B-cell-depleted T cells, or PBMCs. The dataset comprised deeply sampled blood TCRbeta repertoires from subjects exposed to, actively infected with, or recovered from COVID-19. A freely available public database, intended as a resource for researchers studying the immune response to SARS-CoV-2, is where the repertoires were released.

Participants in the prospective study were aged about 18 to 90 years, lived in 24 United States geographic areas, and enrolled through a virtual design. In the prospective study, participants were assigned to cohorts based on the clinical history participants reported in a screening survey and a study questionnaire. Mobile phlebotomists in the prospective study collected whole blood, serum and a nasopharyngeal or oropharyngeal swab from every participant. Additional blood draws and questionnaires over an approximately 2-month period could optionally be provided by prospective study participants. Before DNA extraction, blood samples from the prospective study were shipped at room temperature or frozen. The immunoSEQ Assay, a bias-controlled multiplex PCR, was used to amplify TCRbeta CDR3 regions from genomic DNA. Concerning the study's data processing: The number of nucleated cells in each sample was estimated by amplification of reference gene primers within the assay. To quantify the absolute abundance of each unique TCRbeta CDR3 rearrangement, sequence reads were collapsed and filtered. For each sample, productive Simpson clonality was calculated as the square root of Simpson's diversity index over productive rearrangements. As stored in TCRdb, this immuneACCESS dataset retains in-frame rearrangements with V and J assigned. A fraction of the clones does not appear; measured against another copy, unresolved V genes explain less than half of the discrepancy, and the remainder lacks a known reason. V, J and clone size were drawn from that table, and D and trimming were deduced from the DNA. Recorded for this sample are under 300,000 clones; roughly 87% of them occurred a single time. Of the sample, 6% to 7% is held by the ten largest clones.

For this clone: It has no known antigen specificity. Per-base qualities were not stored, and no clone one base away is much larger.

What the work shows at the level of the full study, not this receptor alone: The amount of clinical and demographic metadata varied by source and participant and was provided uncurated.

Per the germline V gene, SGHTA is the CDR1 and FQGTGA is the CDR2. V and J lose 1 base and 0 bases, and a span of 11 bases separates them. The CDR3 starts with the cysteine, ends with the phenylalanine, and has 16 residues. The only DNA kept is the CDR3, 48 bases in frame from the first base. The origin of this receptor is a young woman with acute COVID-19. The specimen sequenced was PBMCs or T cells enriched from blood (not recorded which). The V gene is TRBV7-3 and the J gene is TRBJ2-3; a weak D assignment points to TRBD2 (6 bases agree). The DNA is TGTGCCAGCAGCTTAAGGGGGGTCGCAAGCACAGATACGCAGTATTTT. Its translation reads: CASSLRGVASTDTQYF.